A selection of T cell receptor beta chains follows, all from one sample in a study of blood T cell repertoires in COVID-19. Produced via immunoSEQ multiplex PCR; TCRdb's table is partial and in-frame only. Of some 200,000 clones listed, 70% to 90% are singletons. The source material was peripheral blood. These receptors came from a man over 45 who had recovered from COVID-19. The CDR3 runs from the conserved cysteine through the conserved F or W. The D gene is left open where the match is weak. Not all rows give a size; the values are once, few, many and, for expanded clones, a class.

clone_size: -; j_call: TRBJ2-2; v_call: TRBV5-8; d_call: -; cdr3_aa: CASSHGTLGTGELFF; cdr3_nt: TGTGCCAGCAGCCATGGGACATTAGGAACCGGGGAGCTGTTTTTT
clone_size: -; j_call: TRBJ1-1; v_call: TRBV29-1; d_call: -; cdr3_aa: CSSRAGANTEAFF; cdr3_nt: TGCAGCTCGAGAGCGGGGGCGAACACTGAAGCTTTCTTT
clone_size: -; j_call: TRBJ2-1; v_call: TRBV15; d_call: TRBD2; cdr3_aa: CATTPGLAGRTLFF; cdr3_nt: TGTGCCACCACCCCGGGACTAGCGGGTCGCACACTGTTCTTC
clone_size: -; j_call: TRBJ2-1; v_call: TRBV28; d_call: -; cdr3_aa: CASSSWTTPYNEQFF; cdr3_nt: TGTGCCAGCAGCTCCTGGACTACCCCTTACAATGAGCAGTTCTTC
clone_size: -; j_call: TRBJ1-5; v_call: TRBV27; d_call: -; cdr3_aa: CASSFPGIGNQPQHF; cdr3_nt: TGTGCCAGCAGTTTCCCAGGGATCGGCAATCAGCCCCAGCATTTT
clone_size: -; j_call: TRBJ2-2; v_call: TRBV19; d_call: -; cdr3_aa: CASTPDWNTGELFF; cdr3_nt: TGTGCCAGTACCCCCGACTGGAACACCGGGGAGCTGTTTTTT
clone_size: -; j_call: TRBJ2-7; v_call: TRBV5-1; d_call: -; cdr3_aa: CASSLAGRSYEQYF; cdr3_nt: TGCGCCAGCAGCTTAGCGGGCCGCTCCTACGAGCAGTACTTC
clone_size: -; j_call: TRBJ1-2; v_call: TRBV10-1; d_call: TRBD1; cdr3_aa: CASSDTGGYGYTF; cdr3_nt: TGCGCCAGCAGTGACACAGGGGGTTATGGCTACACCTTC
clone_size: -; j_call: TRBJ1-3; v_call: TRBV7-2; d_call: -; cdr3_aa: CASSPVGRLSGNTIYF; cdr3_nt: TGTGCCAGCAGCCCGGTTGGGCGCCTCTCTGGAAACACCATATATTTT
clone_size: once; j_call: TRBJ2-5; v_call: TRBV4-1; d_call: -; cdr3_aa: CASSQVDGAETQYF; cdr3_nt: TGCGCCAGCAGCCAGGTGGATGGGGCAGAGACCCAGTACTTC
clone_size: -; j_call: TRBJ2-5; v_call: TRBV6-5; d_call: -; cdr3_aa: CASGSGLETQYF; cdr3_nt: TGTGCCAGCGGCAGTGGCCTGGAGACCCAGTACTTC
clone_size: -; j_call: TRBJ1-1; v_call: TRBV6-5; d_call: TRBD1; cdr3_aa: CASSYGSGRGDTEAFF; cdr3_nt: TGTGCCAGCAGTTACGGTTCGGGCAGGGGGGACACTGAAGCTTTCTTT
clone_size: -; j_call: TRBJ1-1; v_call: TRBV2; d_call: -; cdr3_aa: CASSERTVLNTEAFF; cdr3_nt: TGTGCCAGCAGTGAACGTACAGTTCTGAACACTGAAGCTTTCTTT
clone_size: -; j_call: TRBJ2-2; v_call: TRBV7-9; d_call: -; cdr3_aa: CASGTGRVNTGELFF; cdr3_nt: TGTGCCAGCGGCACAGGGCGGGTGAACACCGGGGAGCTGTTTTTT
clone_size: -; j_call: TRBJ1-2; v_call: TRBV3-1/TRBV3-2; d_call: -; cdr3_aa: CASSQAGWANYGYTF; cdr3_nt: TGTGCCAGCAGCCAAGCGGGGTGGGCTAACTATGGCTACACCTTC
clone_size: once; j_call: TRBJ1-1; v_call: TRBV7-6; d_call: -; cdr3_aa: CASSQGLENTEAFF; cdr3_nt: TGTGCCAGCAGCCAGGGACTGGAGAACACTGAAGCTTTCTTT
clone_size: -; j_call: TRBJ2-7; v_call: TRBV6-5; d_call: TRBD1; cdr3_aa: CASRTGTGGYEQYF; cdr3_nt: TGTGCCAGCAGGACCGGGACAGGGGGCTACGAGCAGTACTTC
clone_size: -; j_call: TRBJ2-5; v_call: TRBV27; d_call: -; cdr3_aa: CASSTYRDSEATQYF; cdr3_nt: TGTGCCAGCAGTACATACAGGGATAGCGAAGCGACCCAGTACTTC
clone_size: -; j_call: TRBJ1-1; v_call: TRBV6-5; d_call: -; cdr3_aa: CASSQHIYMNTEAFF; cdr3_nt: TGTGCCAGCAGCCAACACATATACATGAACACTGAAGCTTTCTTT
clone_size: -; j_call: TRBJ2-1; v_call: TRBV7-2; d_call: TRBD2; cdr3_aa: CASSLVTSSYEQFF; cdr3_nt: TGTGCCAGCAGCTTAGTGACTAGCAGTTATGAGCAGTTCTTC
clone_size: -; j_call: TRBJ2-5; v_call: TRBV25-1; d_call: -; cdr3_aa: CASSGKARVLQETQYF; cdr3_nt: TGTGCCAGCAGTGGCAAAGCCCGGGTATTACAAGAGACCCAGTACTTC
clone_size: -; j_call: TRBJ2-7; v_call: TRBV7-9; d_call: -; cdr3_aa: CASSLSYTTYEQYF; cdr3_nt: TGTGCCAGCAGCTTAAGTTACACTACCTACGAGCAGTACTTC
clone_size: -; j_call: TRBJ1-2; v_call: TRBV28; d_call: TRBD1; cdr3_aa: CASSTNRDRGHGDNYGYTF; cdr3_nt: TGTGCCAGCAGCACAAACCGGGACAGGGGGCATGGGGATAACTATGGCTACACCTTC
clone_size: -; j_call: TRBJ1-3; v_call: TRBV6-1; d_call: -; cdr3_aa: CASSELGARNTIYF; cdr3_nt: TGTGCCAGCAGTGAACTGGGGGCTAGAAACACCATATATTTT
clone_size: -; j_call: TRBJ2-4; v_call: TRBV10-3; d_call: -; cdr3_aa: CAISESRGQNIQYF; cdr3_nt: TGTGCCATCAGTGAGTCAAGGGGCCAAAACATTCAGTACTTC
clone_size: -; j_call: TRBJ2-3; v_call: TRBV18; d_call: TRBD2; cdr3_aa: CASSPQPSGSAADTQYF; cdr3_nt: TGTGCCAGCTCACCACAACCTAGCGGGAGTGCTGCAGATACGCAGTATTTT
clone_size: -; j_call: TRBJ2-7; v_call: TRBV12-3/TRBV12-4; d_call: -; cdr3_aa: CASSPGGAYEQYF; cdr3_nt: TGTGCCAGCAGTCCAGGCGGGGCCTACGAGCAGTACTTC
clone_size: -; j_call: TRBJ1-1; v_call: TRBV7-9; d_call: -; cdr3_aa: CASSLLSTEAFF; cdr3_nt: TGTGCCAGCAGCTTACTAAGTACTGAAGCTTTCTTT
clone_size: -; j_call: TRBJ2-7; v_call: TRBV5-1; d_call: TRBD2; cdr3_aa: CASSTTSGPSYEQYF; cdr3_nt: TGCGCCAGCAGCACGACTAGCGGGCCCTCCTACGAGCAGTACTTC
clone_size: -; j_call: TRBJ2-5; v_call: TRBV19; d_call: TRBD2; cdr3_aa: CASRKLGTSDQETQYF; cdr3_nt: TGTGCCAGTAGGAAACTCGGGACTAGCGACCAAGAGACCCAGTACTTC
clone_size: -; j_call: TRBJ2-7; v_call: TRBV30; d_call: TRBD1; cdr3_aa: CAWSVVGQGRSYEQYF; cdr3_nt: TGTGCCTGGAGTGTGGTGGGACAGGGTAGATCCTACGAGCAGTACTTC
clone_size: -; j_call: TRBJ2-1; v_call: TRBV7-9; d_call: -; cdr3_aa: CASSFPRGYNEQFF; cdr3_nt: TGTGCCAGCAGCTTTCCTAGGGGTTACAATGAGCAGTTCTTC
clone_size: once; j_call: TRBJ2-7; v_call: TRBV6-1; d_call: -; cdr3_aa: CASSEESVSYEQYF; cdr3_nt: TGTGCCAGCAGTGAAGAGTCAGTTTCCTACGAGCAGTACTTC
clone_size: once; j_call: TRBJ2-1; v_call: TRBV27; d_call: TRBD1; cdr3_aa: CASGTTGGGDNEQFF; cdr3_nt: TGTGCCAGCGGCACCACAGGGGGCGGGGACAATGAGCAGTTCTTC
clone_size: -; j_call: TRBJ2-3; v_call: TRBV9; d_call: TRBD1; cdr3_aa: CASSAGQADTDTQYF; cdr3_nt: TGTGCCAGCAGCGCGGGACAGGCTGACACAGATACGCAGTATTTT
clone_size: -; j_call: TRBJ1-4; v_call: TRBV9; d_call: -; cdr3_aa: CASSVFGATNEKLFF; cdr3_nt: TGTGCCAGCAGCGTCTTCGGTGCAACTAATGAAAAACTGTTTTTT
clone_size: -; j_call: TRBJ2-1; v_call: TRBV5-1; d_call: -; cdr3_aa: CASSWDNPRYNEQFF; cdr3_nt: TGCGCCAGCAGCTGGGACAATCCTAGATACAATGAGCAGTTCTTC
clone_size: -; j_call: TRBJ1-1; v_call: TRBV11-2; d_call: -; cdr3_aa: CASSQGQNTEAFF; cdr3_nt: TGTGCCAGCAGCCAGGGACAGAACACTGAAGCTTTCTTT
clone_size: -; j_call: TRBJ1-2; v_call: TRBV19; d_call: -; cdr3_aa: CASTPTPNYGYTF; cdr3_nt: TGTGCCAGTACCCCGACTCCTAACTATGGCTACACCTTC
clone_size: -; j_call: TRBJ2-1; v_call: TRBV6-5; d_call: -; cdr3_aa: CASSYRLGTSHNEQFF; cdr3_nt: TGTGCCAGCAGTTACCGCCTAGGTACGAGCCACAATGAGCAGTTCTTC
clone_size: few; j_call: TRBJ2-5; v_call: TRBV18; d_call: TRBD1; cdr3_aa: CASSVLGQGAEETQYF; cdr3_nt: TGTGCCAGCTCAGTTCTCGGACAGGGGGCAGAAGAGACCCAGTACTTC
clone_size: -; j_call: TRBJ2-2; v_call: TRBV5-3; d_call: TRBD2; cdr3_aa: CARSFWASGKGRTGELFF; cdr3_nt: TGTGCCAGAAGCTTTTGGGCTAGCGGGAAGGGGCGGACCGGGGAGCTGTTTTTT
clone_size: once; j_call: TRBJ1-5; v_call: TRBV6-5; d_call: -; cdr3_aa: CASSYSSRTGNQPQHF; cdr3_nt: TGTGCCAGCAGTTACTCGAGTAGGACAGGCAATCAGCCCCAGCATTTT
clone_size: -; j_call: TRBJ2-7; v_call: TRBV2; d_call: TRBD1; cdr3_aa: CASSTDRGRGDEQYF; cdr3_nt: TGTGCCAGCAGTACCGACAGGGGGCGCGGGGACGAGCAGTACTTC
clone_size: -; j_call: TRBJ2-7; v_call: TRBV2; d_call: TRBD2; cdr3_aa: CASLLAGVAWQYF; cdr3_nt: TGTGCCAGTCTACTAGCGGGAGTAGCTTGGCAGTACTTC
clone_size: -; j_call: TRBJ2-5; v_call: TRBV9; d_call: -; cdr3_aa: CASSVGGARSQETQYF; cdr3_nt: TGTGCCAGCAGCGTAGGGGGAGCGCGGAGCCAAGAGACCCAGTACTTC
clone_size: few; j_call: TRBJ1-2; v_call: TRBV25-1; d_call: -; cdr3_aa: CASKGDTPNYGYTF; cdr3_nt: TGTGCCAGCAAGGGGGACACCCCTAACTATGGCTACACCTTC